This T cell receptor beta chain was sequenced during a study of cytomegalovirus exposure and HLA in healthy donors. A remark on this clone: The antigen remains unidentified.

Study-wide points: V- and J-gene trimming of TCR beta was linked (in a later analysis) to a missense DCLRE1C variant.

The PCR used 60 Vbeta and 13 Jbeta primers. TCRdb keeps only in-frame clones here, not all; method: immunoSEQ multiplex PCR. This sample has fewer than 100,000 clones; 65% to 80% occur once, and the top ten carry around 15%. Looked up from germline, CDR1 is SGHRS and CDR2 is YFSETQ. V shed 1 base and J shed 4 bases, with 21 bases lying between them. This CDR3 has 18 residues. This rearrangement joins TRBV5-1 to TRBJ1-3; D is ambiguous. Sequenced input: PBMCs. This receptor was identified in a man between 60 and 70 years old in good health and CMV-seropositive. The DNA of the CDR3 is TGCGCCAGCAGCTTGTTACTTAGGCGGAGTCCCCTCGGAAACACCATATATTTT. This encodes CASSLLLRRSPLGNTIYF.